This TCR beta chain came from a study of identical twins. Template switching, a step in the protocol, added a universal primer site, and cDNA carried unique molecular identifiers. TCRdb redid the calling of the 5' RACE reads with MiXCR, one entry per CDR3 protein. The repertoire holds roughly 690,000 distinct CDR3 sequences, with 21% as singletons. The V end lost 3 bases, the J end lost 4 bases, and 9 bases lay between the germline ends. This CDR3 contains 13 residues. Germline CDR1 and CDR2: MGHDK and SYGVNS. Separately, the same data were catalogued under a study of T cells expressing NK-cell markers. That work contributes: Underlying the TCR beta repertoires were sorted CD3+CD56+NKG2C+, CD3+CD56+NKG2C- and CD3+CD56-NKG2C+ T cells. HCMV seropositivity characterized seven of the eight sequenced donors, and seronegativity one. The study found these clonotypes also leading the CD3+CD56-NKG2C+ fraction in several donors.

The V and J genes are TRBV25-1 and TRBJ2-5; possibly TRBD1 for D (6 bases). The sequence derives from a woman under 30 in good health. Material for sequencing was PBMCs. CDR3 sequence reads: CASSEDSRETQYF. CDR3 nucleotides: TGTGCCAGCAGTGAGGACAGCCGAGAGACCCAGTACTTC. Full variable domain (missing parts from reference TRBV25-1 and TRBJ2-5): EADIYQTPRYLVIGTGKKITLECSQTMGHDKMYWYQQDPGMELHLIHYSYGVNSTEKGDLSSESTVSRIRTEHFPLTLESARPSHTSQYLCASSEDSRETQYFGPGTRLLVL.